The rows below give T cell receptor beta chains drawn from one sample of a study of cytotoxic CD8 clonotypes in ibrutinib-treated CLL. Clones were read by immunoSEQ multiplex PCR, and TCRdb kept only the in-frame ones, dropping some. This sample carries 150,000 to 200,000 clones, approximately 77% of them seen once, and the ten largest clones take roughly 2%. The input for sequencing was PBMCs, taken after 12 months of ibrutinib treatment. All receptors derive from a human donor with chronic lymphocytic leukemia. CDR3s include the opening cysteine and the closing phenylalanine or tryptophan. Rows may omit the clone size; those that give it use once, few, many or a size class.

clone_size,j_call,v_call,cdr3_aa
-,TRBJ2-5,TRBV4-3,CASSQRLAGGGETQYF
-,TRBJ2-3,TRBV28,CASSLERGASTDTQYF
-,TRBJ1-2,TRBV9,CASSVTGTGHYGYTF
-,TRBJ2-3,TRBV5-3,CARSLDRGSTDTQYF
once,TRBJ2-3,TRBV4-1,CASSLTASGIPSTDTQYF
-,-,TRBV27,CASSLGTGLYEQYF
-,TRBJ1-1,TRBV7-2,CASSPRTGGISAEAFF
-,TRBJ1-3,TRBV2,CASSEGGFSGNTIYF
-,TRBJ2-3,TRBV28,CASSLGLAGVTDTQYF
-,TRBJ2-2,TRBV28,CASGIAGGAGELFF
-,TRBJ1-2,TRBV29-1,CSVEADFYGYTF
-,TRBJ2-2,TRBV4-2,CASSQDQDRANTGELFF
-,TRBJ2-7,TRBV5-1,CASSGGTGTYEQYF
-,TRBJ2-6,TRBV7-3,CASSSKLLSPPSGANVLTF
-,TRBJ1-5,TRBV9,CASSVGIGGNQPQHF
-,TRBJ1-2,TRBV25-1,CASSPISPGTPHYGYTF
-,TRBJ1-5,TRBV14,CASSQDGNQPQHF
-,TRBJ1-4,TRBV2,CASSATRRGLFF
-,TRBJ1-2,TRBV11-2,CASSLDSALKDTF
-,TRBJ1-2,TRBV14,CASSQGAQRGSYGYTF
-,TRBJ1-2,TRBV7-3,CASSLTEGSLIGGYTF
-,TRBJ2-7,TRBV29-1,CSVETQGSGSYEQYF
-,TRBJ2-1,TRBV14,CASSQGAGTSYNEQFF
-,TRBJ2-5,TRBV6-4,CASSDSGGRDRVRETQYF
few,TRBJ2-7,TRBV11-1,CASSLGRGREQYF
-,TRBJ2-1,TRBV5-1,CASSLPYSYNEQFF
few,TRBJ1-1,TRBV28,CASSLMNF
-,TRBJ2-1,TRBV5-4,CASSLGTSGRREQFF